These T cell receptor beta chains were read from a single sample in a study of cytomegalovirus exposure and HLA in healthy donors. The table came from immunoSEQ multiplex PCR; TCRdb's copy has only in-frame clones and leaves some out. The table records approximately 120,000 clones, approximately 80% of them present only once. The sequencing sample was made of PBMCs. Receptor source: a middle-aged man in good health and CMV-seronegative. Each CDR3 is given with its conserved first and last residue. Each record gives: CDR3 length, clone size, V gene, J gene, D gene, CDR3 DNA, CDR3 protein. A D gene is named only where the DNA matches it firmly. The size of a clone is reported for some rows only, either as once, few or many, or as a class for expanded clones.

CDR3 length: 13; clone size: few; V gene: TRBV13; J gene: TRBJ1-6; D gene: .; CDR3 DNA: TGTGCCAGCAGCTTAGACAGCAATTCACCCCTCCACTTT; CDR3 protein: CASSLDSNSPLHF
CDR3 length: 15; clone size: .; V gene: TRBV5-1; J gene: TRBJ1-1; D gene: TRBD1; CDR3 DNA: TGCGCCAGCAGCTTGGGACAGGGGGCATACACTGAAGCTTTCTTT; CDR3 protein: CASSLGQGAYTEAFF
CDR3 length: 18; clone size: .; V gene: TRBV7-6; J gene: TRBJ1-3; D gene: TRBD1; CDR3 DNA: TGTGCCAGCAGCTTAGGCGTTCGGGACAGGGGGGCTGGAAACACCATATATTTT; CDR3 protein: CASSLGVRDRGAGNTIYF
CDR3 length: 14; clone size: .; V gene: TRBV4-1; J gene: TRBJ1-2; D gene: TRBD1; CDR3 DNA: TGCGCCAGCAGCCAAGAGTGGACAGGGGATGGCTACACCTTC; CDR3 protein: CASSQEWTGDGYTF
CDR3 length: 14; clone size: .; V gene: TRBV2; J gene: TRBJ1-6; D gene: .; CDR3 DNA: TGTGCCAGCAGTTCAGGGGTTAGTAATTCACCCCTCCACTTT; CDR3 protein: CASSSGVSNSPLHF
CDR3 length: 13; clone size: .; V gene: TRBV7-2; J gene: TRBJ2-5; D gene: TRBD1; CDR3 DNA: TGTGCCAGCAGCACAAGCCCGGGACAGAATTATTACTTC; CDR3 protein: CASSTSPGQNYYF
CDR3 length: 19; clone size: .; V gene: TRBV5-1; J gene: TRBJ2-3; D gene: TRBD2; CDR3 DNA: TGCGCCAGCAGCCCCGGGACTAGCGGGGGGCTATCTAGCACAGATACGCAGTATTTT; CDR3 protein: CASSPGTSGGLSSTDTQYF
CDR3 length: 12; clone size: .; V gene: TRBV5-1; J gene: TRBJ1-2; D gene: TRBD1; CDR3 DNA: TGCGCCAGCAGCGGGACAGCCTATGGCTCCACCTTC; CDR3 protein: CASSGTAYGSTF
CDR3 length: 14; clone size: .; V gene: TRBV7-3; J gene: TRBJ2-1; D gene: .; CDR3 DNA: TGTGCCAGCAGGCTGACAGGTTCCTACAATGAGCAGTTCTTC; CDR3 protein: CASRLTGSYNEQFF
CDR3 length: 13; clone size: .; V gene: TRBV18; J gene: TRBJ1-1; D gene: TRBD1; CDR3 DNA: TGTGCCAGCTCAGCTGAACAGGGGACTGAAGCTTTCTTT; CDR3 protein: CASSAEQGTEAFF
CDR3 length: 14; clone size: once; V gene: TRBV9; J gene: TRBJ1-3; D gene: .; CDR3 DNA: TGTGCCAGCAGCACTTACAGCTCTGGAAACACCATATATTTT; CDR3 protein: CASSTYSSGNTIYF
CDR3 length: 15; clone size: .; V gene: TRBV11-2; J gene: TRBJ2-2; D gene: .; CDR3 DNA: TGTGCCAGCAGCCGATGGGGGCCAAACACCGGGGAGCTGTTTTTT; CDR3 protein: CASSRWGPNTGELFF
CDR3 length: 13; clone size: .; V gene: TRBV6-6; J gene: TRBJ1-2; D gene: .; CDR3 DNA: TGTGCCAGCAGTGCCGGGACACTCTATGGCTACACCTTC; CDR3 protein: CASSAGTLYGYTF
CDR3 length: 14; clone size: .; V gene: TRBV6-1; J gene: TRBJ2-7; D gene: TRBD1; CDR3 DNA: TGTGCCAGCATCGTTGGGACAGGGTTCTACGAGCAGTACTTC; CDR3 protein: CASIVGTGFYEQYF
CDR3 length: 14; clone size: once; V gene: TRBV2; J gene: TRBJ2-5; D gene: .; CDR3 DNA: TGTGCCAGCAGTTCGTTGGACAGACAAGAGACCCAGTACTTC; CDR3 protein: CASSSLDRQETQYF
CDR3 length: 15; clone size: .; V gene: TRBV6-5; J gene: TRBJ1-2; D gene: TRBD1; CDR3 DNA: TGTGCCAGCAGGGCCCGGACAGGGGAGAAATATGGCTACACCTTC; CDR3 protein: CASRARTGEKYGYTF
CDR3 length: 15; clone size: .; V gene: TRBV9; J gene: TRBJ2-1; D gene: .; CDR3 DNA: TGTGCCAGCAGCGTAATGGACACGACGGACAATGAGCAGTTCTTC; CDR3 protein: CASSVMDTTDNEQFF
CDR3 length: 14; clone size: .; V gene: TRBV11-2; J gene: TRBJ1-1; D gene: TRBD1; CDR3 DNA: TGTGCCAGCACCCCCAGGGGGACAGAGCGCGAAGCTTTCTTT; CDR3 protein: CASTPRGTEREAFF
CDR3 length: 13; clone size: few; V gene: TRBV11-2; J gene: TRBJ2-7; D gene: TRBD2; CDR3 DNA: TGTGCCAGCAACGGGGGGACTTCCTACGAGCAGTACTTC; CDR3 protein: CASNGGTSYEQYF
CDR3 length: 14; clone size: .; V gene: TRBV18; J gene: TRBJ1-5; D gene: TRBD1; CDR3 DNA: TGTGCCAGCTCACAGGGGGCCTTCAATCAGCCCCAGCATTTT; CDR3 protein: CASSQGAFNQPQHF
CDR3 length: 16; clone size: .; V gene: TRBV30; J gene: TRBJ1-1; D gene: .; CDR3 DNA: TGTGCCTGGAGTGTACGAAGTCAGGGCGGTTCGACTGAAGCTTTCTTT; CDR3 protein: CAWSVRSQGGSTEAFF
CDR3 length: 15; clone size: .; V gene: TRBV9; J gene: TRBJ2-5; D gene: TRBD2; CDR3 DNA: TGTGCCAGCAGCGCCCGACTAGCGGGGGAAGAGACCCAGTACTTC; CDR3 protein: CASSARLAGEETQYF
CDR3 length: 15; clone size: .; V gene: TRBV19; J gene: TRBJ1-1; D gene: .; CDR3 DNA: TGTGCCAGTAGTAGGGACTCCGTAATGAACACTGAAGCTTTCTTT; CDR3 protein: CASSRDSVMNTEAFF
CDR3 length: 14; clone size: .; V gene: TRBV9; J gene: TRBJ1-1; D gene: .; CDR3 DNA: TGTGCCAGCAGCGCAACGGACAGTAACACTGAAGCTTTCTTT; CDR3 protein: CASSATDSNTEAFF
CDR3 length: 14; clone size: .; V gene: TRBV28; J gene: TRBJ2-7; D gene: .; CDR3 DNA: TGTGCCAGCAGTGTGGGCGGGGACTCCTACGAGCAGTACTTC; CDR3 protein: CASSVGGDSYEQYF
CDR3 length: 15; clone size: .; V gene: TRBV7-3; J gene: TRBJ2-2; D gene: .; CDR3 DNA: TGTGCCAGCAGCTTAGAGTCAGGAAACACCGGGGAGCTGTTTTTT; CDR3 protein: CASSLESGNTGELFF
CDR3 length: 18; clone size: .; V gene: TRBV15; J gene: TRBJ2-1; D gene: TRBD2; CDR3 DNA: TGTGCCACCAGAGGGGGGACTAGCGGGACGCCGGGTTACAATGAGCAGTTCTTC; CDR3 protein: CATRGGTSGTPGYNEQFF
CDR3 length: 14; clone size: .; V gene: TRBV19; J gene: TRBJ2-4; D gene: TRBD1; CDR3 DNA: TGTGCCAGTAGTATGCCGGGACAGGGAGGAATTCAGTACTTC; CDR3 protein: CASSMPGQGGIQYF
CDR3 length: 18; clone size: .; V gene: TRBV27; J gene: TRBJ2-7; D gene: TRBD1; CDR3 DNA: TGTGCCAGCAGTTTTAGGAAGTCCGGGACAGGGAATTCCCACGAGCAGTACTTC; CDR3 protein: CASSFRKSGTGNSHEQYF
CDR3 length: 16; clone size: .; V gene: TRBV14; J gene: TRBJ2-3; D gene: .; CDR3 DNA: TGTGCCAGCAGCCAAGATTTGACGGGGGAGCTAAATACGCAGTATTTT; CDR3 protein: CASSQDLTGELNTQYF
CDR3 length: 11; clone size: .; V gene: TRBV7-9; J gene: TRBJ1-1; D gene: .; CDR3 DNA: TGTGCCAGCAGCCTATTTGATGAAGCTTTCTTT; CDR3 protein: CASSLFDEAFF
CDR3 length: 13; clone size: .; V gene: TRBV18; J gene: TRBJ2-4; D gene: TRBD1; CDR3 DNA: TGTGCCAGCTCATTAGGGGTCGGGGACAGTCAGTACTTC; CDR3 protein: CASSLGVGDSQYF
CDR3 length: 13; clone size: .; V gene: TRBV2; J gene: TRBJ2-1; D gene: TRBD2; CDR3 DNA: TGTGCCAGCAGCCGCGGGGGCTACAATGAGCAGTTCTTC; CDR3 protein: CASSRGGYNEQFF
CDR3 length: 15; clone size: .; V gene: TRBV5-8; J gene: TRBJ2-7; D gene: .; CDR3 DNA: TGTGCCAGCAGCTTCAGGGGTTGGGGCACCTACGAGCAGTACTTC; CDR3 protein: CASSFRGWGTYEQYF
CDR3 length: 12; clone size: few; V gene: TRBV5-4; J gene: TRBJ2-5; D gene: .; CDR3 DNA: TGTGCCAGCAGCTCGTACCAAGAGACCCAGTACTTC; CDR3 protein: CASSSYQETQYF
CDR3 length: 16; clone size: .; V gene: TRBV7-2; J gene: TRBJ1-1; D gene: .; CDR3 DNA: TGTGCCAGCAGCTTAGCGCTCTCCCTTAAAGGGGGAGAAGCTTTCTTT; CDR3 protein: CASSLALSLKGGEAFF
CDR3 length: 16; clone size: .; V gene: TRBV7-6; J gene: TRBJ2-5; D gene: .; CDR3 DNA: TGTGCCAGCAGCTTAGGTTCGAACAGGCGTCAAGAGACCCAGTACTTC; CDR3 protein: CASSLGSNRRQETQYF
CDR3 length: 14; clone size: few; V gene: TRBV6-5; J gene: TRBJ1-4; D gene: TRBD1; CDR3 DNA: TGTGCCAGCAAACAACCAGGGGGAGTCGAGAAACTGTTTTTT; CDR3 protein: CASKQPGGVEKLFF
CDR3 length: 16; clone size: .; V gene: TRBV14; J gene: TRBJ1-2; D gene: TRBD1; CDR3 DNA: TGTGCCAGCAGCCAAGATCTAAGGGACAGGGGCTATGGCTACACCTTC; CDR3 protein: CASSQDLRDRGYGYTF
CDR3 length: 19; clone size: few; V gene: TRBV27; J gene: TRBJ2-7; D gene: .; CDR3 DNA: TGTGCCAGCAGTCTAAAGCCGGGACATGGGGCTGCCGGGGCTTACGAGCAGTACTTC; CDR3 protein: CASSLKPGHGAAGAYEQYF
CDR3 length: 12; clone size: medium-sized; V gene: TRBV6-1; J gene: TRBJ1-1; D gene: .; CDR3 DNA: TGTGCCAGCAGGGACTTGGGTTATGAAGCTTTCTTT; CDR3 protein: CASRDLGYEAFF
CDR3 length: 14; clone size: .; V gene: TRBV7-6; J gene: TRBJ2-7; D gene: .; CDR3 DNA: TGTGCCAGCAGCTGGGGGGGACAGGCCTACGAGCAGTACTTC; CDR3 protein: CASSWGGQAYEQYF
CDR3 length: 14; clone size: .; V gene: TRBV7-6; J gene: TRBJ1-1; D gene: .; CDR3 DNA: TGTGCCAGCAGCTTTGACAGGCGTAGCACTGAAGCTTTCTTT; CDR3 protein: CASSFDRRSTEAFF